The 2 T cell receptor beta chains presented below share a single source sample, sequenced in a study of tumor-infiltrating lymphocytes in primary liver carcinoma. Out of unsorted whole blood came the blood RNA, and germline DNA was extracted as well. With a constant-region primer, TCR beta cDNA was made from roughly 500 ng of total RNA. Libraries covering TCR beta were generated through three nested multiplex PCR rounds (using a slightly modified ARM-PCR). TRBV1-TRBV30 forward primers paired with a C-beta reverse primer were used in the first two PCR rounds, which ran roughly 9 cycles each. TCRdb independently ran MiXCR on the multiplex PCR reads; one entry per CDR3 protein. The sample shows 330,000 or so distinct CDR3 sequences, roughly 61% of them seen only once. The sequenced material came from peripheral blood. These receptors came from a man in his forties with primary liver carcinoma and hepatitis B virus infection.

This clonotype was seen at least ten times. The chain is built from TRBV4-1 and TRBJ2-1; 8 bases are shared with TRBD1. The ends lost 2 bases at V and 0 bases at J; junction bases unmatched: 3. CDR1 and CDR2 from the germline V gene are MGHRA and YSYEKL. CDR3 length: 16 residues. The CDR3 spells CASSQTGQVSYNEQFF. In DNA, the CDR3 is TGCGCCAGCAGCCAAACGGGACAGGTCTCCTACAATGAGCAGTTCTTC.

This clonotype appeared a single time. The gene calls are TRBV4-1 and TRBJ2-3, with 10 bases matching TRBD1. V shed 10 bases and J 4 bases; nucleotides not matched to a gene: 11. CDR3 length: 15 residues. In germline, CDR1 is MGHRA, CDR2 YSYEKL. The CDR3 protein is CAISDGTGVADTQYF. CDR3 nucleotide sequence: TGCGCCATCAGTGACGGGACAGGGGTTGCAGATACGCAGTATTTT.